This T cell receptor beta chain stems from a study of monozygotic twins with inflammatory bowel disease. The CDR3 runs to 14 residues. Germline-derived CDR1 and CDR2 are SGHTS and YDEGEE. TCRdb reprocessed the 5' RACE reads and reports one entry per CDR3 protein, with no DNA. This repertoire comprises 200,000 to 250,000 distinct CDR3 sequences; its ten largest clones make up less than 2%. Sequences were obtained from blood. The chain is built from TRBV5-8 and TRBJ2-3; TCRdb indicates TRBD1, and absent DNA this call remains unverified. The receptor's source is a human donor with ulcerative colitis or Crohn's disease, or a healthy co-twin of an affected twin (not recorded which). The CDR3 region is CASNLPPRPDTQYF.